The 28 T cell receptor beta chains in this list originate from one sample, sequenced in a study of post-analysis software for immune sequencing data (dated by TCRdb to 2014 to 2015). Findings and caveats that apply to the study as a whole: Significantly higher frequencies in patients than in controls were found for five TRBV segments, including TRBV5-6, TRBV5-1 and TRBV20-1.

The receptor library was made with PCR. Sequencer: Illumina HiSeq 2500. Unique molecular identifiers were incorporated into TCR beta cDNA libraries to reduce PCR and sequencing biases. TCRdb applied fastp at Q25 and MiXCR to the public reads, then kept only in-frame beta chains. Rows matching on CDR3 protein sequence are summarized as one entry with the most common DNA and genes. Within this sample are some 450,000 distinct CDR3 sequences, with around 40% of them counted one time only. The ten largest account for around 10% of the sample. These receptors are not linked to any known antigen. Sequencing was done on a sample of blood. All receptors derive from a girl between 10 and 17 years old with multiple sclerosis.

As DNA, the CDR3 is TGTGCCAGCACAGGGGGCGGTAACACCGGGGAGCTGTTTTTT. Encoded protein: CASTGGGNTGELFF. This chain connects TRBV28 to TRBJ2-2; 8 positions match TRBD1. With 7 bases clipped from V and 2 bases from J, the junction kept 3 bases outside the gene matches. CDR1 and CDR2 from the germline V gene are MDHEN and SYDVKM. The CDR3 is made up of 14 amino acids.

The chain has TRBV29-1 and TRBJ1-2, with D tentatively TRBD1 (6 bases). The CDR3 sequence is 11 residues long. Germline V gives CDR1 SQVTM, CDR2 ANQGSEA. Trimming left V 7 bases short and J 3 bases short, with 9 bases between. DNA for the CDR3: TGCAGCGACCGACAGGACTATGGCTACACCTTC. The encoded protein is CSDRQDYGYTF.

The V and J genes are TRBV29-1 and TRBJ2-7, with 9 bases identical to TRBD2. The CDR3 consists of 14 residues. The germline V gene has CDR1 SQVTM and CDR2 ANQGSEA. Trimming cost V 1 base and J 1 base; bases outside gene matches: 2. CDR3 DNA sequence: TGCAGCGTTGAAGGTAGCGGGAGTTCCTACGAGCAGTACTTC. This encodes CSVEGSGSSYEQYF.

V is TRBV6-2 or TRBV6-3 and J is TRBJ2-7; D might be TRBD1 (5 bases). Trimming left V 2 bases short and J 0 bases short, with 8 bases between. The CDR3 consists of 14 residues. From germline, CDR1 is MNHEY and CDR2 SVGEGT. The CDR3 region is CASSYPGHSYEQYF. The CDR3 region has the DNA TGTGCCAGCAGTTACCCCGGACACTCCTACGAGCAGTACTTC.

The CDR3 region is CATSPSGSSYEQYF. In nucleotides, the CDR3 is TGTGCCACCAGTCCTAGCGGGAGCTCCTACGAGCAGTACTTC. The chain employs TRBV24-1 and TRBJ2-7; 10 bases are shared with TRBD2. The length of the CDR3 is 14 residues. Trimming removed 6 bases from V and 0 bases from J; junction bases left unmatched: 1. Germline V gene data show CDR1 as KGHDR and CDR2 as SFDVKD.

In regard to this clonotype: Sequence at one end of the junction differs from germline and may be a read error. In nucleotides, the CDR3 is TGTGCTAGCAGCTTATATTCGAGGTTCCACGAGCAGTACTTC. Its protein product is CASSLYSRFHEQYF. The chain has TRBV7-7 and TRBJ2-4; D gene ambiguous. TRBJ2-7 matches the DNA end more closely, so the J call is doubtful. In germline, CDR1 is SSHAT, CDR2 FNYEAQ (reference sequence). The CDR3 length is 14 residues.

This clonotype was seen a handful of times. This sequence joins TRBV12-3 or TRBV12-4 and TRBJ2-6; D possibly corresponds to TRBD2 (5 bases). This CDR3 comprises 14 residues. Trimming pared 3 bases from V and 2 bases from J, leaving 5 bases between. The CDR3 loop is CASSFGAGANVLTF. The DNA for the CDR3 is TGTGCCAGCAGTTTCGGGGCTGGGGCCAACGTCCTGACTTTC.

Details on this clonotype: One end of the junction fails to match germline, which may point to a read error. The CDR3 region is CASIWTGVYNEQCF. The CDR3 DNA reads as TGTGCCAGCATTTGGACAGGGGTTTACAATGAGCAGTGCTTC. This chain links TRBV6-1 with TRBJ2-1; the match to TRBD1 covers 9 bases. The CDR3 length is 14 residues. Germline CDR1 and CDR2: MNHNS and SASEGT.

This clonotype has a handful of counts. The chain carries TRBV5-1 and TRBJ2-3, with D unresolved. This CDR3 has 14 amino acids. Trimming took 4 bases from V and 4 from J, leaving 13 bases between them. Germline V gene data show CDR1 as SGHRS and CDR2 as YFSETQ. The CDR3 bases are TGCGCCAGCAGCCGGGTTCCGGGTGCAGATACGCAGTATTTT. Translation: CASSRVPGADTQYF.

The chain couples TRBV28 to TRBJ2-7; no clear D gene. CDR1 is MDHEN, CDR2 SYDVKM, per germline. V was pared by 2 bases and J by 5 bases, with 13 bases between. The CDR3 length is 14 residues. CDR3 nucleotides: TGTGCCAGCAGTTTAGGGGTTCTCGTTAACGAGCAGTACTTC. Amino acids: CASSLGVLVNEQYF.

The J gene is TRBJ2-7, the V gene TRBV20-1, with unresolved D. V was shortened by 6 bases and J by 9 bases, with 15 bases between the two germline ends. The germline V gene encodes CDR1 DFQATT and CDR2 SNEGSKA (reference sequence). CDR3 length: 11 residues. Written as DNA, the CDR3 is TGCAGTGCAACCTCTCACAATGGGCAGTACTTC. Its translation is CSATSHNGQYF.

The chain is built from TRBV28 and TRBJ2-4; 9 nucleotides line up with TRBD1. The J call may not be correct, given that the DNA end is closer to TRBJ2-5. CDR1 MDHEN and CDR2 SYDVKM come from the germline V gene. The CDR3 contains 16 residues. The CDR3 reads CASRPDRDRDLETQYF. As DNA, the CDR3 is TGTGCCAGCAGACCCGATCGGGACAGGGATTTAGAGACCCAGTACTTC.

The CDR3 bases are TGTGCCAGCAGCATCGGACAGGGGAACTACAATGAGCAGTTCTTC. Protein: CASSIGQGNYNEQFF. The rearrangement links TRBV9 to TRBJ2-1; 9 bases are shared with TRBD1. Per germline, CDR1 SGDLS and CDR2 YYNGEE. Trimming at V came to 4 bases and at J to 3 bases, leaving 5 bases not matched to a gene. The CDR3 has 15 amino acids.

V usage is TRBV2 and J usage is TRBJ2-5, with D possibly TRBD1 on 6 matching bases. The CDR3 extends over 14 amino acids. V dropped 2 bases and J dropped 11 bases, with 18 bases sitting between them. The germline gives CDR1 SNHLY, CDR2 FYNNEI. The CDR3, as DNA: TGTGCCAGCAGTGAAACAGGGATGGGCAATGAGCAGTACTTC. Encoded protein: CASSETGMGNEQYF.

This chain connects TRBV4-1 to TRBJ2-3; 8 nucleotides align to TRBD1. This CDR3 is built from 16 residues. CDR1 MGHRA and CDR2 YSYEKL come from the germline V gene. With 3 bases clipped from V and 5 bases from J, the junction kept 10 bases outside the gene matches. This CDR3 reads CASSHVARGLRDTQYF. DNA for the CDR3: TGCGCCAGCAGCCATGTCGCCAGGGGGCTGAGAGATACGCAGTATTTT.

This clonotype occurred a few times. The rearrangement joins TRBV7-3 to TRBJ2-1, with D possibly being TRBD2 (5 bases). The CDR3 loop spans 13 amino acids. The germline CDR1 and CDR2 sequences are SGHTA and FQGTGA. The V end lost 6 bases, the J end lost 8 bases, and 14 bases lay between the germline ends. The DNA of the CDR3 is TGTGCCAGCAGGCGCGCGGGTAGCGATGAGCAGTTCTTC. It encodes CASRRAGSDEQFF.

The chain carries TRBV6-5 and TRBJ1-6; possibly TRBD1 for D (5 bases). Germline CDR1 and CDR2: MNHEY and SVGAGI. This CDR3 is built from 19 residues. V gave up 2 bases and J gave up 10 bases, with 27 bases separating them. Written as DNA, the CDR3 is TGTGCCAGCAGTTACGACCTAACCGTTGGGACGGCAGAAAGGTCACCCCTCCACTTT. Encoded protein: CASSYDLTVGTAERSPLHF.

This chain uses TRBV6-2 or TRBV6-3 with TRBJ2-4; D ambiguous. The CDR3 has 13 residues. V lost 2 bases, J lost 8 bases, and 10 bases lay in between. The germline CDR1 and CDR2 sequences are MNHEY and SVGEGT. CDR3 amino acids: CASSYDLLDIQYF. In DNA, the CDR3 is TGTGCCAGCAGTTACGACCTACTTGACATTCAGTACTTC.

This chain connects TRBV27 to TRBJ2-4; TRBD2 matches 9 bases. The DNA end is a closer match to TRBJ2-5, so the J assignment may be wrong. CDR1 MNHEY and CDR2 SMNVEV come from the germline V gene (reference sequence). The CDR3 has 19 residues. CDR3 loop: CASSLYTPRVAGAGETQYF. The CDR3 DNA is TGTGCCAGCAGTCTCTATACCCCTAGGGTAGCGGGAGCTGGAGAGACCCAGTACTTC.

This clonotype has more than one count but fewer than ten. The genes are TRBV20-1 and TRBJ2-7; D ambiguous. Between the trimmed V and J ends, which lost 5 bases and 1 base, there was a span of 18 bases. This CDR3 spans 15 amino acids. CDR1 and CDR2 (germline): DFQATT, SNEGSKA (reference sequence). CDR3 nucleotide sequence: TGCAGTGCTGGTTCACCTGACCGGGTATCCTACGAGCAGTACTTC. It codes for CSAGSPDRVSYEQYF.

Only a few counts were recorded for this clonotype. The chain links TRBV19 to TRBJ2-7, with D unclear. Deletions cut 4 bases from V and 0 bases from J, with 16 bases between. The CDR3 is made up of 16 amino acids. The germline V gene encodes CDR1 LNHDA and CDR2 SQIVND (reference sequence). The CDR3 protein is CASSTRGGRHSYEQYF. Written as DNA, the CDR3 is TGTGCCAGTAGTACCCGTGGCGGCCGTCACTCCTACGAGCAGTACTTC.

CDR3 coding DNA: TGTGCCAGCAGCTTGGCCCCCCTAGCGGGAGTTTACAATGAGCAGTTCTTC. It translates to CASSLAPLAGVYNEQFF. The rearrangement links TRBV5-5 to TRBJ2-1, with 10 bases identical to TRBD2. The CDR3 totals 17 residues. Germline CDR1 SGHKS, CDR2 YYEKEE (reference sequence). V dropped 0 bases and J dropped 4; count of bases not matched to a gene: 7.

This rearrangement joins TRBV20-1 to TRBJ2-3; possible D gene TRBD2, 5 bases. V gave up 2 bases and J gave up 5 bases, with 14 bases separating them. Germline V gene sequence: CDR1 DFQATT, CDR2 SNEGSKA (reference sequence). The CDR3 sequence is 14 residues long. The CDR3 DNA sequence: TGCAGTGCTAGACTGCTAGTGGGAGTAGATACGCAGTATTTT. This sequence encodes CSARLLVGVDTQYF.

In its sample, this clonotype was seen a few times. J is TRBJ2-7 and V is TRBV7-9; D remains ambiguous. CDR1 is SEHNR and CDR2 is FQNEAQ in the germline V gene (reference sequence). This CDR3 spans 14 amino acids. The V and J ends lost 1 base and 2 bases respectively, with 9 bases between them. The CDR3 reads CASSLVQYPYEQYF. CDR3 bases: TGTGCCAGCAGCTTAGTCCAATATCCCTACGAGCAGTACTTC.

This clonotype was counted between two and nine times. The genes are TRBV6-5 and TRBJ2-7, with unresolved D. CDR1 is MNHEY and CDR2 is SVGAGI in the germline V gene. Trimming took off 4 bases at V and 2 bases at J, with 6 bases between the two ends. The CDR3 covers 12 residues. The CDR3 spells CASSSWTYEQYF. The CDR3 region has the DNA TGTGCCAGCAGTTCATGGACCTACGAGCAGTACTTC.

This clonotype turned up a few times. The chain has TRBV24-1 and TRBJ2-5; D is perhaps TRBD1 (5 bases). V was pared by 4 bases and J by 5 bases, with 13 bases between. The CDR3 runs 14 residues. Germline V gene sequence: CDR1 KGHDR, CDR2 SFDVKD. CDR3 in amino acids: CATSDPARVETQYF. The DNA of the CDR3 is TGTGCCACCAGTGACCCCGCCAGGGTGGAGACCCAGTACTTC.

There are a few counts of this clonotype. The V call is TRBV20-1, the J call TRBJ2-1; TRBD1 might be the D (5 bases). V was shortened by 2 bases and J by 0 bases, with 11 bases between the two germline ends. Germline V gene data show CDR1 as DFQATT and CDR2 as SNEGSKA (reference sequence). The CDR3 is made up of 15 amino acids. The CDR3 region is CSARLGLSSYNEQFF. The CDR3 DNA is TGCAGTGCTAGATTGGGGCTCAGCTCCTACAATGAGCAGTTCTTC.

This chain uses TRBV6-4 with TRBJ2-1; 7 bases are shared with TRBD1. This CDR3 contains 17 residues. V trimming: 4 bases; J trimming: 5 bases; junction bases outside the gene matches: 14. Germline-derived CDR1 and CDR2 are MRHNA and SNTAGT. The CDR3 bases are TGTGCCAGCAGTGGTGGGTCAGGGGGAGTCACCCACAATGAGCAGTTCTTC. This translates into CASSGGSGGVTHNEQFF.